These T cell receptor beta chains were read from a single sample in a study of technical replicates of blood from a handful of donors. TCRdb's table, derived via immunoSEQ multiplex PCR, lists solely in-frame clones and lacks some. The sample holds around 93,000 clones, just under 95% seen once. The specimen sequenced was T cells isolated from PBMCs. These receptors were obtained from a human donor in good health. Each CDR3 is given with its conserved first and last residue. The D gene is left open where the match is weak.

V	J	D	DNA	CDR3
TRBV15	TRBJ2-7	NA	TGTGCCACCAGCAGAGAGCGACCGGGAACGTACGAGCAGTACTTC	CATSRERPGTYEQYF
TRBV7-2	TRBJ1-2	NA	TGTGCCAGCAGCTTCGGCGGGGCCGCCTACAACTTTTATGGCTACACCTTC	CASSFGGAAYNFYGYTF
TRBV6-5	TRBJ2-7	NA	TGTGCCAGCAGTTACTCTAAGGAAGGGGGAGGGAACGAGCAGTACTTC	CASSYSKEGGGNEQYF
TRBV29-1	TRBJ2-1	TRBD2	TGCAGCGTTGACCTTCTGGGACTAGGCAACAATGAGCAGTTCTTC	CSVDLLGLGNNEQFF
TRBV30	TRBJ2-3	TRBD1	TGTGCCTGGAGCTTCGGGACAGCCACAGATACGCAGTATTTT	CAWSFGTATDTQYF
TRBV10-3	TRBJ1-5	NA	TGTGCCATCGGGGACGGGACTTATAGCAATCAGCCCCAGCATTTT	CAIGDGTYSNQPQHF
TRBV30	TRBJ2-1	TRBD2	TGTGCCTGGAGTGACTTTAGCGGGAGAAATGAGCAGTTCTTC	CAWSDFSGRNEQFF
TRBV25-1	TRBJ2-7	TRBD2	TGTGTCGCGGGGGATGGGCCCTACGAGCAGTACTTC	CVAGDGPYEQYF
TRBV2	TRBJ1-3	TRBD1	TGTGCCAGCAGGGAGGACAGGGTCCCTGGAAACACCATATATTTT	CASREDRVPGNTIYF
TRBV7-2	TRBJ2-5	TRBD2	TGTGCCAGCAGCTTAGGGGGGAGGGGAGACGAGACCCAGTACTTC	CASSLGGRGDETQYF